This record looks at one T cell receptor (beta chain) sequence and its context. The ends lost 5 bases at V and 3 bases at J; junction bases unmatched: 17. The length of the CDR3 is 19 residues. Germline CDR1 is SGHTA and CDR2 is FQGNSA. TCRdb's table, derived via immunoSEQ multiplex PCR, lists solely in-frame clones and lacks some. The data contain around 71,000 clones, 75% to 95% of them singletons. This entry is derived from a study of control samples from healthy donors and cancer patients. The receptor comes from a woman aged 45-65 years with colorectal cancer. The chain combines TRBV7-2 with TRBJ2-3; 10 bases are shared with TRBD2. Sequencing was done on a sample of PBMCs. CDR3 protein: CASSVPRASGRSVTDTQYF. CDR3 nucleotide sequence: TGTGCCAGCAGCGTCCCGCGGGCTAGCGGGAGATCGGTTACAGATACGCAGTATTTT.